This T cell receptor (beta chain) originates from a study of blood T cell repertoires in COVID-19. The data were produced by immunoSEQ multiplex PCR, yet TCRdb's version contains in-frame clones alone and is incomplete. This sample yields approximately 260,000 clones, of which approximately 92% are seen a single time; 3.5% to 5% belongs to the top ten. Germline V CDR1 and CDR2: SGHVS, FNYEAQ. The CDR3 runs to 18 residues. Trimming at V came to 5 bases and at J to 6 bases, leaving 15 bases not matched to a gene. This clone was counted a few times. The sample was peripheral blood. The chain is built from TRBV7-6 and TRBJ2-1, with 11 bases identical to TRBD1. The clonotype comes from a woman in her thirties or forties who had recovered from COVID-19. The CDR3 DNA reads as TGTGCCAGCAGCAAACAGCAGGCGGGGACAGGGGGTAGCAATGAGCAGTTCTTC. Protein product: CASSKQQAGTGGSNEQFF. Full variable domain (rest looked up from reference TRBV7-6 and TRBJ2-1): GAGVSQSPRYKVTKRGQDVALRCDPISGHVSLYWYRQALGQGPEFLTYFNYEAQQDKSGLPNDRFSAERPEGSISTLTIQRTEQRDSAMYRCASSKQQAGTGGSNEQFFGPGTRLTVL.